This T cell receptor (beta chain) was sequenced in a study of cytomegalovirus exposure and HLA in healthy donors. PCR involved 60 Vbeta and 13 Jbeta primers. TCRdb keeps only in-frame clones here, not all; method: immunoSEQ multiplex PCR. Here the sample spans 95,000 to 150,000 clones, approximately 84% being singletons. The CDR3 totals 16 residues. Germline-derived CDR1 and CDR2 are LNHDA and SQIVND (reference sequence). V shed 4 bases, J shed 4 bases, and the junction held 6 bases outside the gene matches. Healthy bone marrow donors supplied every sample. This clonotype was sampled from a middle-aged man in good health and CMV-seronegative. The J gene is TRBJ2-7, the V gene TRBV19, with 14 positions matching TRBD2. The source material was PBMCs. The CDR3 DNA sequence: TGTGCCAGTAGTAGCTTAGGGACTAGCGGGAGATACGAGCAGTACTTC. Translation gives CASSSLGTSGRYEQYF. The full variable domain, its missing parts supplied by reference TRBV19 and TRBJ2-7, is DGGITQSPKYLFRKEGQNVTLSCEQNLNHDAMYWYRQDPGQGLRLIYYSQIVNDFQKGDIAEGYSVSREKKESFPLTVTSAQKNPTAFYLCASSSLGTSGRYEQYFGPGTRLTVT.